The clone carrying this TCR beta chain was observed a handful of times. What it binds is unknown. The sample is drawn from a study of cytomegalovirus exposure and HLA in healthy donors. Whole-study findings and limits: A missense DCLRE1C variant was associated with V- and J-gene trimming of TCR beta chains in a later analysis, and an independent cohort replicated the association.

V dropped 1 base and J dropped 6 bases, with 6 bases sitting between them. Per the germline V gene, CDR1 is SGHTA and CDR2 is FQGNSA. The CDR3 covers 12 residues. The PCR employed 60 Vbeta primers together with 13 Jbeta primers. TCRdb keeps only in-frame clones here, not all; method: immunoSEQ multiplex PCR. This table has some 220,000 clones, just over 75% appearing once. The chain uses TRBV7-2 and TRBJ1-1; no reliable D call. Sequencing was carried out using PBMCs. This TCR came from a woman in her fifties or sixties in good health and CMV-seropositive. As DNA, the CDR3 is TGTGCCAGCAGCTTAGAAGGAGCTGAAGCTTTCTTT. Encoded protein: CASSLEGAEAFF.